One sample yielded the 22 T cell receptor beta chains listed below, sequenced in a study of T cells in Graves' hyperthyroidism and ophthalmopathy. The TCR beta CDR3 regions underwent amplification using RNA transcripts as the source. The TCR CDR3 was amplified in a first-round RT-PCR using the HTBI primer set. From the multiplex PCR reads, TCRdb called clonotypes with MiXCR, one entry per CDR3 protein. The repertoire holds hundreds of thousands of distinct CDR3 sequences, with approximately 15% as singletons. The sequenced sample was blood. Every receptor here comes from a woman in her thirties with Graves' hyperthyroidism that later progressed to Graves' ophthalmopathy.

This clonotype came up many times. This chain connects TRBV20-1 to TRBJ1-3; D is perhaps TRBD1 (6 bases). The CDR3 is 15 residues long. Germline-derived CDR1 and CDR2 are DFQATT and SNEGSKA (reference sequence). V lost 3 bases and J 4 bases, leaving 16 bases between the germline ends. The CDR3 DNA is TGCAGTGCTAGGGGACAACCGACGCCGGGAAACACCATATATTTT. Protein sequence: CSARGQPTPGNTIYF.

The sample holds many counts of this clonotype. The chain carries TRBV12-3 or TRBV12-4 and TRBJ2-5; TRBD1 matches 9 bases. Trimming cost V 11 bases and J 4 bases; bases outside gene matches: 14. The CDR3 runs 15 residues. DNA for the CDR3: TGTGCCTCTGGATGGACAGGGGCGAGTGCAGAGACCCAGTACTTC. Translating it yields CASGWTGASAETQYF.

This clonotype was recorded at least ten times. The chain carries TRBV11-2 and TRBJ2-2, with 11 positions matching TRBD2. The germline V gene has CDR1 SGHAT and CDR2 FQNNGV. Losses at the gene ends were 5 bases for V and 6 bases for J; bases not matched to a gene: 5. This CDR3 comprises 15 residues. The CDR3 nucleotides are TGTGCCAGCAGCACTAGCGGGAGAAGGCCCGGGGAGCTGTTTTTT. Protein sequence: CASSTSGRRPGELFF. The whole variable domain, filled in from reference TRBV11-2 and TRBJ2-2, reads EAGVAQSPRYKIIEKRQSVAFWCNPISGHATLYWYQQILGQGPKLLIQFQNNGVVDDSQLPKDRFSAERLKGVDSTLKIQPAKLEDSAVYLCASSTSGRRPGELFFGEGSRLTVL.

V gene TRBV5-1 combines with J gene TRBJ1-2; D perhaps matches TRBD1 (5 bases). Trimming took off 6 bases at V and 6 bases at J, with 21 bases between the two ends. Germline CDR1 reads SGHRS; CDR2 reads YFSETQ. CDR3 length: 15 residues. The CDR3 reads CASTLGLQGEDGYTF. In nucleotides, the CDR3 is TGCGCCAGCACGCTTGGGTTGCAGGGAGAGGATGGCTACACCTTC. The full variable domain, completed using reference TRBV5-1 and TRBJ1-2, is KAGVTQTPRYLIKTRGQQVTLSCSPISGHRSVSWYQQTPGQGLQFLFEYFSETQRNKGNFPGRFSGRQFSNSRSEMNVSTLELGDSALYLCASTLGLQGEDGYTFGSGTRLTVV.

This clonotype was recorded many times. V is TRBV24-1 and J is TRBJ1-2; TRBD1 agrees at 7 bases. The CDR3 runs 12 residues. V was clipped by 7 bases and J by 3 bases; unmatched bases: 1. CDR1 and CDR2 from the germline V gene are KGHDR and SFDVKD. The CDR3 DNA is TGTGCCACCAGAGGACAGGACTATGGCTACACCTTC. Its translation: CATRGQDYGYTF.

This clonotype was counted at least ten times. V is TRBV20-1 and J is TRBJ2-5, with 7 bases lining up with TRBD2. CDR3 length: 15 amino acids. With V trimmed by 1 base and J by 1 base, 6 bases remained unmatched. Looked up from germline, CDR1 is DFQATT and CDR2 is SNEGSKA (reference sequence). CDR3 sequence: CSARVLAEAQETQYF. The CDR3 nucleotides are TGCAGTGCTAGAGTTCTAGCGGAGGCCCAAGAGACCCAGTACTTC.

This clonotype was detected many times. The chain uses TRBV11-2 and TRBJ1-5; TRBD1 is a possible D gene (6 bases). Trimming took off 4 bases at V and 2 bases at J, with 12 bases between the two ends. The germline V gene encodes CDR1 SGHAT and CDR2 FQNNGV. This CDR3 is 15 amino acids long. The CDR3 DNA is TGTGCCAGCAGCTCACAGGGTTCTGGCAATCAGCCCCAGCATTTT. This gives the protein CASSSQGSGNQPQHF.

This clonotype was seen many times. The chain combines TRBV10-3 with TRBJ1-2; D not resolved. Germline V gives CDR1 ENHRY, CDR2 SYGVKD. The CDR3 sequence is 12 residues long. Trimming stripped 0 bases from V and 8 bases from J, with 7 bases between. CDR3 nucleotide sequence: TGTGCCATCAGTGAGTCGCAGGAGGGCTACACCTTC. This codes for CAISESQEGYTF.

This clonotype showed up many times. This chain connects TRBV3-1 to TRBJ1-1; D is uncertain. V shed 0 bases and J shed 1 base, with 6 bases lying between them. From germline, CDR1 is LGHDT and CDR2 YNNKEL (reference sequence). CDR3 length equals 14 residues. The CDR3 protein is CASSQDERNTEAFF. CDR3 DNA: TGTGCCAGCAGCCAAGATGAGAGGAACACTGAAGCTTTCTTT.

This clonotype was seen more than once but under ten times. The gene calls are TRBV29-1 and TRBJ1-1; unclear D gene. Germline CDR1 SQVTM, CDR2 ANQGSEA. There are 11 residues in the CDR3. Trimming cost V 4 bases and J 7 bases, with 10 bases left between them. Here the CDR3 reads CSVGTLSEAFF. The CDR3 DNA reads TGCAGCGTTGGGACTCTCAGTGAAGCTTTCTTT.

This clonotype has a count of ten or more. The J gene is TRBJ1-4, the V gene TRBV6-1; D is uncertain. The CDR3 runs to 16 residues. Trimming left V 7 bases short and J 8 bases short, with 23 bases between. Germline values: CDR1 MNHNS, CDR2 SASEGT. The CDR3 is CASTGRLRVMEEKLFF. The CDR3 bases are TGTGCCAGCACCGGTCGTTTGAGAGTGATGGAGGAAAAACTGTTTTTT.

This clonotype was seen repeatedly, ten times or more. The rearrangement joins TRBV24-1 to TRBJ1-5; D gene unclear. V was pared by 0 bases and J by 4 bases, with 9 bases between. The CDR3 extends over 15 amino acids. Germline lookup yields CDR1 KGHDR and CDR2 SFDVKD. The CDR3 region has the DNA TGTGCCACCAGTGATTTGACTTGGATTAATCAGCCCCAGCATTTT. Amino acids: CATSDLTWINQPQHF.

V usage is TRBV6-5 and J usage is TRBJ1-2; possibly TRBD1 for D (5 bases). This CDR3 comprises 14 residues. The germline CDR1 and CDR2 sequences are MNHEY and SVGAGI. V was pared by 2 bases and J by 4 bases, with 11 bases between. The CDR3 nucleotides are TGTGCCAGCAGTTACGGGGGGGGGGTCTATGGCTACACCTTC. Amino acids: CASSYGGGVYGYTF.

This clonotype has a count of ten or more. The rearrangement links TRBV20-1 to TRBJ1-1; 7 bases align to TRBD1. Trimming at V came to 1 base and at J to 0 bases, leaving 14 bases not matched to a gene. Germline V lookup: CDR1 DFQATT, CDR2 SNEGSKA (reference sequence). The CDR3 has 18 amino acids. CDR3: CSARGQGVLENMNTEAFF. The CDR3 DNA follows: TGCAGTGCTAGAGGGCAGGGGGTTTTAGAAAACATGAACACTGAAGCTTTCTTT.

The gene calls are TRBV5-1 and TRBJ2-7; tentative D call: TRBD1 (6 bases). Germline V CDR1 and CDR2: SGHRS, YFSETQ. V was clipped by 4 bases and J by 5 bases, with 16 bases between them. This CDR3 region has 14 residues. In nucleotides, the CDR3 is TGCGCCAGCAGCCAGGGACACGTTCAGAACGAGCAGTACTTC. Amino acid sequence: CASSQGHVQNEQYF.

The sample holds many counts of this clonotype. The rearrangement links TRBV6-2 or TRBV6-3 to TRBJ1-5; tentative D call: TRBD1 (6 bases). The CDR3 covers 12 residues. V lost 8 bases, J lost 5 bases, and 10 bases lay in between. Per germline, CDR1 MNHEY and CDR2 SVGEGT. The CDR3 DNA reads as TGTGCCAGCGGACAGCGGGATCAGCCCCAGCATTTT. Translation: CASGQRDQPQHF.

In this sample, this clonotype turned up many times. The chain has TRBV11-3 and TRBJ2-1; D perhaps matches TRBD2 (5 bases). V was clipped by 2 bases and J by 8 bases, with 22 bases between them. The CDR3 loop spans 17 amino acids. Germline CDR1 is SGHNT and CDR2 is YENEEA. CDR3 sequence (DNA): TGTGCCAGCAGCTTAACCCCGGACTCCTCTTCCCTCTATGAGCAGTTCTTC. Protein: CASSLTPDSSSLYEQFF.

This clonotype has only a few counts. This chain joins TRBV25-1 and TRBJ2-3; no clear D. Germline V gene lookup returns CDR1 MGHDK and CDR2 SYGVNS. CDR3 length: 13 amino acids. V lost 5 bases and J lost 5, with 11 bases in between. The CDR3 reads CASSRGVGDTQYF. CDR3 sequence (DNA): TGTGCCAGCAGTCGTGGGGTGGGAGATACGCAGTATTTT.

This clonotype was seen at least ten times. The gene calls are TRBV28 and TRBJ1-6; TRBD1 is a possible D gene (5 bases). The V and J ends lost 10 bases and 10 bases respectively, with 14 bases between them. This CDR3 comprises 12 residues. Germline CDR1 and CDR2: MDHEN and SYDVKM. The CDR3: CATKTGPSPLHF. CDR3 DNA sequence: TGTGCCACCAAGACGGGACCATCACCCCTCCACTTT. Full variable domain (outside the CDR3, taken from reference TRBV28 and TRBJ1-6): DVKVTQSSRYLVKRTGEKVFLECVQDMDHENMFWYRQDPGLGLRLIYFSYDVKMKEKGDIPEGYSVSREKKERFSLILESASTNQTSMYLCATKTGPSPLHFGNGTRLTVT.

CDR3 coding DNA: TGCGCCAGCAGCCCCGGCGGGGCCAGGGGGCGGGTGGAAAACATTCAGTACTTC. It translates to CASSPGGARGRVENIQYF. The J gene is TRBJ2-4, the V gene TRBV4-3; 8 bases are shared with TRBD1. Trimming cost V 4 bases and J 5 bases; bases outside gene matches: 16. Germline CDR1 LGHNA, CDR2 YSLEER. The CDR3 consists of 18 residues.

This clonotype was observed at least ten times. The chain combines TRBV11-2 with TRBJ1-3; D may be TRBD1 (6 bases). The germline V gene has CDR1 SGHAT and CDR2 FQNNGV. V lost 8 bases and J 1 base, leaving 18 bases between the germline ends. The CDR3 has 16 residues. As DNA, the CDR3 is TGTGCCAGCCACACGCTCGGGGGCCTATCTGGAAACACCATATATTTT. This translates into CASHTLGGLSGNTIYF.

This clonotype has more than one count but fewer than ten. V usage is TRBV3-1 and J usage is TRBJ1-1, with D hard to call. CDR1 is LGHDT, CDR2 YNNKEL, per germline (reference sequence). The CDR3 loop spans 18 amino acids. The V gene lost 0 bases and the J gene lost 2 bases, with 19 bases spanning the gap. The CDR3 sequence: CASSQDNGQRFLNTEAFF. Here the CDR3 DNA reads TGTGCCAGCAGCCAAGACAATGGGCAGCGATTTTTAAACACTGAAGCTTTCTTT.